The clone carrying this T cell receptor beta chain appeared a single time. The method was immunoSEQ multiplex PCR; TCRdb's version includes in-frame clones alone and lacks a portion of them. The sample yields about 170,000 clones, about 90% seen once. The data stem from a study of blood T cell repertoires in COVID-19. The overall study: Nucleic acid was either cDNA or gDNA, and it came from T cells, B-cell-depleted T cells, or PBMCs.

Germline V gene lookup returns CDR1 SGHTA and CDR2 FQGNSA. Trimming stripped 2 bases from V and 0 bases from J, with 11 bases between. The CDR3 runs 16 residues. This sequence joins TRBV7-2 and TRBJ1-3; no firm D call. The receptor comes from a woman in her forties or fifties who had recovered from COVID-19. Sequenced: PBMCs or T cells enriched from blood (not recorded which). The CDR3, as DNA: TGTGCCAGCAGCTTATCCGTCAGAACCTCTGGAAACACCATATATTTT. Protein: CASSLSVRTSGNTIYF.